This T cell receptor (beta chain) was found in a study of T cell responses to AZD1222 COVID-19 vaccine. Deletions cut 4 bases from V and 5 bases from J, with 8 bases between. The CDR3 has 12 residues. CDR1 and CDR2 from the germline V gene are LGHDT and YNNKEL (reference sequence). Some clones are missing from TCRdb's copy, which holds only in-frame ones; the method was immunoSEQ multiplex PCR. This table has 100,000 or so clones, approximately 88% appearing once. The chain joins TRBV3-1 (or the pseudogene TRBV3-2) to TRBJ1-2; D is uncertain. Source: peripheral blood, taken on day 0 of AZD1222 vaccination. This sequence was found in an adult in good health. The CDR3 loop is CASSLSGYGYTF. The CDR3 DNA reads as TGTGCCAGCAGCCTATCCGGGTATGGCTACACCTTC.